The clone carrying this T cell receptor beta chain was counted between two and nine times. Its cognate antigen is unknown. The trim removed 2 bases at V and 10 bases at J, leaving 9 bases unmatched. The CDR3 length is 16 residues. Germline CDR1 and CDR2: SEHNR and FQNEAQ (reference sequence). The record originates from a study of identical twins. Whole-study findings and limits: Invariant T cells like MAIT and iNKT could partly confound the zero-insertion analyses.

TCRdb redid the calling of the 5' RACE reads with MiXCR, one entry per CDR3 protein. The table lists more than 600,000 distinct CDR3 sequences, about 20% of them singletons. These data were also filed under a second study, of T cells expressing NK-cell markers. That report notes: Uncertainty persisted over the HCMV specificity of expanded NKG2C+ T cell clones.

This rearrangement joins TRBV7-9 to TRBJ1-6, with 9 bases that match TRBD1. The sequencing sample was made of PBMCs. The source of this sequence is a woman aged 18-29 years in good health. CDR3 residues: CASSLPTGGQGSPLHF. CDR3 bases: TGTGCCAGCAGCTTACCCACAGGGGGCCAGGGATCACCCCTCCACTTT.